This TCR beta chain appears in the sequencing data of a study of response to subunit inactivated influenza vaccine. Using its own MiXCR run on the RT-PCR reads, TCRdb lists one record per CDR3 protein. The profile covers some 800,000 distinct CDR3 sequences, with around 20% appearing a single time and 10% taken by the ten largest. The V segment lost 0 bases and the J segment 2 bases; nucleotides outside the gene matches: 3. The CDR3 runs to 15 residues. The V gene's germline CDR1 is SGDLS and CDR2 YYNGEE. This clonotype was seen once. The antigen is undetermined. Study results and limitations: That few new T cells are recruited by each seasonal influenza vaccination was the authors' suggestion.

The clonotype was recovered from a man in his forties or fifties who received an inactivated influenza vaccine. The material was PBMCs from blood, obtained about 5 days after vaccination. This chain connects TRBV9 to TRBJ2-5; 8 bases fit TRBD2. DNA of the CDR3: TGTGCCAGCAGCGTAGTTGCGGGAGGACAAGAGACCCAGTACTTC. Its protein is CASSVVAGGQETQYF.